These 17 T cell receptor beta chains were all obtained from the same sample, sequenced in a study of neurological immune-mediated disorders. TCRdb called the 5' RACE reads again in MiXCR, with one record for every CDR3 protein. This sample carries approximately 100,000 distinct CDR3 sequences, roughly 3.5% of them seen once, and the ten largest clones take 6%. The specimen was PBMCs. The source is a woman between 18 and 30 years old with multiple sclerosis.

This clonotype was observed at least ten times. The DNA for the CDR3 is TGTGCCAGCAGTTACTGGACAGGGAGCTCTGGGGCCAACGTCCTGACTTTC. Protein: CASSYWTGSSGANVLTF. The genes are TRBV6-2 or TRBV6-3 and TRBJ2-6; 8 bases match TRBD1. CDR1 and CDR2 from the germline V gene are MNHEY and SVGEGT. Unmatched junction bases numbered 2, after V lost 1 base and J lost 0 bases. The CDR3 loop spans 17 amino acids.

This clonotype was counted ten times or more. The gene calls are TRBV11-2 and TRBJ2-5; 7 nucleotides match TRBD1. J gave up 5 bases and V 6 bases, and 15 bases lay outside the gene matches. The CDR3 loop spans 16 amino acids. Germline CDR1 reads SGHAT; CDR2 reads FQNNGV. The chain's CDR3 is CASRPQGSLSVETQYF. DNA for the CDR3: TGTGCCAGCAGGCCACAGGGGTCCCTAAGTGTGGAGACCCAGTACTTC.

This clonotype showed up many times. V gene TRBV4-3 combines with J gene TRBJ2-2, with a tentative D call TRBD2 (6 bases). The CDR3 loop spans 15 amino acids. CDR1 LGHNA and CDR2 YSLEER come from the germline V gene. The ends were cut back, 6 bases at V and 4 bases at J, with 15 bases in the middle. CDR3 in amino acids: CASSSLPGGTGELFF. The CDR3 DNA reads as TGCGCCAGCAGTTCGCTTCCCGGGGGCACCGGGGAGCTGTTTTTT.

This clonotype has a count of ten or more. The genes are TRBV2 and TRBJ1-5; no clear D. The CDR3 is 16 amino acids. V gave up 6 bases and J gave up 0 bases, with 15 bases separating them. Germline loops: CDR1 SNHLY, CDR2 FYNNEI. The CDR3 DNA reads TGTGCCAGCAGCCGGGGTCGGTCGAATAGCAATCAGCCCCAGCATTTT. Its translation is CASSRGRSNSNQPQHF.

This clonotype was observed at least ten times. In DNA form, the CDR3 reads TGTGCCAGTAGTATCACCATCCTAGCGGGAGGGTCTAATGAGCAGTTCTTC. Encoded protein: CASSITILAGGSNEQFF. This rearrangement joins TRBV19 to TRBJ2-1, with TRBD2 matching over 12 bases. The ends lost 3 bases at V and 7 bases at J; junction bases unmatched: 10. The CDR3 totals 17 residues. CDR1 is LNHDA and CDR2 is SQIVND in the germline V gene (reference sequence).

This clonotype was seen ten or more times. The V gene is TRBV7-2, the J gene TRBJ2-1; 8 bases agree with TRBD2. The length of the CDR3 is 16 residues. Germline loops: CDR1 SGHTA, CDR2 FQGNSA. V gave up 5 bases and J gave up 7 bases; unmatched junction bases: 13. The CDR3 region is CASSPDYGRGLNEQFF. In nucleotides, the CDR3 is TGTGCCAGCAGCCCCGACTACGGGAGGGGCTTAAATGAGCAGTTCTTC.

This clonotype was counted only a few times. One base away lies a much larger clone, so this may be a sequencing read error. Because it lacks the conserved phenylalanine or tryptophan at the end, this CDR3 is likely a read error. The chain combines TRBV15 with TRBJ2-7, with 10 bases aligning to TRBD1. Germline V gene sequence: CDR1 LNHNV, CDR2 YYDKDF (reference sequence). J was trimmed by 5 bases and V by 8 bases; bases with no gene match: 9. The CDR3 is 14 residues long. The CDR3 region is CATSPGGTGDEQYI. CDR3 sequence (DNA): TGTGCCACCTCTCCTGGGGGGACAGGGGACGAGCAGTACATC.

The table lists this clonotype with many counts. CDR3 residues: CSALLGGLMVNEQFF. In nucleotides, the CDR3 is TGCAGTGCCCTCCTGGGGGGATTAATGGTCAATGAGCAGTTCTTC. J is TRBJ2-1 and V is TRBV20-1; the D gene is possibly TRBD2 (6 bases). V was trimmed by 6 bases and J by 6 bases, leaving 21 bases between them. The CDR3 contains 15 residues. Germline V gives CDR1 DFQATT, CDR2 SNEGSKA (reference sequence).

This clonotype occurred many times. The gene calls are TRBV6-2 or TRBV6-3 and TRBJ2-4; TRBD2 matches 7 bases. Germline loops: CDR1 MNHEY, CDR2 SVGEGT. V shed 2 bases and J 3 bases; nucleotides not matched to a gene: 1. CDR3 size: 14 residues. This chain's CDR3 is CASSYLAVKNIQYF. CDR3 sequence (DNA): TGTGCCAGCAGTTACCTAGCGGTCAAAAACATTCAGTACTTC.

The sample holds a few counts of this clonotype. One end of the junction varies from germline; a read error may be responsible. The chain combines TRBV3-1 with TRBJ2-2; D gene unclear. This CDR3 spans 12 amino acids. The germline V gene has CDR1 LGHDT and CDR2 YNNKEL (reference sequence). CDR3 sequence reads: CDSSMNTGELFF. DNA of the CDR3: TGTGACAGCAGCATGAACACCGGGGAGCTGTTTTTT.

In this sample, this clonotype turned up many times. The gene calls are TRBV5-1 and TRBJ1-2, with D maybe TRBD1 (6 bases). The CDR3 is made up of 16 amino acids. V was pared by 1 base and J by 0 bases, with 13 bases between. CDR1 and CDR2 from the germline V gene are SGHRS and YFSETQ. This chain's CDR3 is CASSLISTGTNYGYTF. The CDR3 nucleotides read TGCGCCAGCAGCTTGATTTCGACAGGAACTAACTATGGCTACACCTTC.

This clonotype was found many times. One junction end disagrees with the germline gene, perhaps due to a read error. V is TRBV18 and J is TRBJ2-3; D is perhaps TRBD2 (5 bases). CDR1 and CDR2 from the germline V gene are KGHSH and LQKENI. CDR3 length equals 13 residues. CDR3 nucleotides: TGTGCCAGCTCACCACCGTCTGGAGCGGAAGGGAAATTT. It yields the protein CASSPPSGAEGKF.

There are many counts of this clonotype. The chain is built from TRBV7-6 and TRBJ2-1, with TRBD2 matching over 8 bases. The ends lost 2 bases at V and 5 bases at J; junction bases unmatched: 11. CDR3 length: 17 residues. Germline V gene data show CDR1 as SGHVS and CDR2 as FNYEAQ. The CDR3: CASSLRGGGLEHNEQFF. The CDR3 region has the DNA TGTGCCAGCAGCTTAAGGGGTGGGGGACTAGAACACAATGAGCAGTTCTTC.

This clonotype was counted at least ten times. The chain links TRBV7-9 to TRBJ1-1; D is uncertain. Trimming pared 5 bases from V and 0 bases from J, leaving 13 bases between. The CDR3 length is 15 residues. Germline assignment: CDR1 SEHNR and CDR2 FQNEAQ (reference sequence). The DNA for the CDR3 is TGTGCCAGCAGCCCCCGTGGCCTAATGAACACTGAAGCTTTCTTT. Protein sequence: CASSPRGLMNTEAFF. Supplemented by reference TRBV7-9 and TRBJ1-1, the full variable domain reads DTGVSQNPRHKITKRGQNVTFRCDPISEHNRLYWYRQTLGQGPEFLTYFQNEAQLEKSRLLSDRFSAERPKGSFSTLEIQRTEQGDSAMYLCASSPRGLMNTEAFFGQGTRLTVV.

This clonotype was seen many times. The rearrangement joins TRBV7-2 to TRBJ1-5, with 7 positions matching TRBD1. This CDR3 has 14 residues. CDR1 and CDR2 from the germline V gene are SGHTA and FQGNSA. The J segment lost 3 bases and the V segment lost 3 bases, leaving 2 bases of the junction unmatched. CDR3: CASSFGTDNQPQHF. CDR3 in DNA: TGTGCCAGCAGCTTTGGGACAGACAATCAGCCCCAGCATTTT.

This clonotype was counted ten times or more. DNA for the CDR3: TGCAGTGCTAGAGTCCTCGGACAGACCTACAATGAGCAGTTCTTC. Protein sequence: CSARVLGQTYNEQFF. J is TRBJ2-1 and V is TRBV20-1, with a possible D match to TRBD1 (6 bases). Germline values: CDR1 DFQATT, CDR2 SNEGSKA (reference sequence). This CDR3 has 15 residues. Trimming cost V 1 base and J 2 bases, with 12 bases left between them.

This clonotype was recorded at least ten times. This chain links TRBV6-5 with TRBJ2-7; the D is unclear. This CDR3 has 15 amino acids. V was shortened by 0 bases and J by 0 bases, with 9 bases between the two germline ends. Germline V gives CDR1 MNHEY, CDR2 SVGAGI. The CDR3 bases are TGTGCCAGCAGTTACTCCCGGGTTAACTCCTACGAGCAGTACTTC. This translates into CASSYSRVNSYEQYF.